This T cell receptor beta chain appears in the sequencing data of a study of cytomegalovirus exposure and HLA in healthy donors. The study's findings and limits: Most of the TCR beta V segments (in an earlier analysis) were productive either about 87% or about 30% of the time.

Details on this clone: Its target is not known.

The germline CDR1 and CDR2 sequences are SEHNR and FQNEAQ (reference sequence). V lost 4 bases to trimming and J lost 2 bases; unmatched junction nucleotides: 13. CDR3 size: 19 residues. PCR used 60 Vbeta primers and 13 Jbeta primers. TCRdb keeps only in-frame clones here, not all; method: immunoSEQ multiplex PCR. The profile shows 170,000 or so clones, about four fifths of them singletons. This rearrangement joins TRBV7-9 to TRBJ2-3, with TRBD2 matching over 12 bases. The clonotype comes from a young man in good health and CMV-seropositive. The sequenced sample consisted of PBMCs. The CDR3 region is CASSSQRGLAGKLTDTQYF. In nucleotides, the CDR3 is TGTGCCAGCAGCTCGCAACGAGGACTAGCGGGAAAGCTCACAGATACGCAGTATTTT.